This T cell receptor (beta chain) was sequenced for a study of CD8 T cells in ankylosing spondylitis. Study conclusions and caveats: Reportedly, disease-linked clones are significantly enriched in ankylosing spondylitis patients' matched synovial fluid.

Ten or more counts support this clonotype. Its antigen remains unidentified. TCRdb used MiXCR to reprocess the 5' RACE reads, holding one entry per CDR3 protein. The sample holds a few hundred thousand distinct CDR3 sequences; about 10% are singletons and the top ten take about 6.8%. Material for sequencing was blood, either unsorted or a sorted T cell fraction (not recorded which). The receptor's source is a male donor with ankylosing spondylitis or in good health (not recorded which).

CDR3 loop: CASSLGVNQPQHF. CDR3 bases: TGTGCCAGCAGCTTGGGAGTCAATCAGCCCCAGCATTTT. V is TRBV5-5 and J is TRBJ1-5; D remains ambiguous. The CDR3 is 13 residues long. Germline values: CDR1 SGHKS, CDR2 YYEKEE (reference sequence). The ends were cut back, 0 bases at V and 3 bases at J, with 4 bases in the middle.